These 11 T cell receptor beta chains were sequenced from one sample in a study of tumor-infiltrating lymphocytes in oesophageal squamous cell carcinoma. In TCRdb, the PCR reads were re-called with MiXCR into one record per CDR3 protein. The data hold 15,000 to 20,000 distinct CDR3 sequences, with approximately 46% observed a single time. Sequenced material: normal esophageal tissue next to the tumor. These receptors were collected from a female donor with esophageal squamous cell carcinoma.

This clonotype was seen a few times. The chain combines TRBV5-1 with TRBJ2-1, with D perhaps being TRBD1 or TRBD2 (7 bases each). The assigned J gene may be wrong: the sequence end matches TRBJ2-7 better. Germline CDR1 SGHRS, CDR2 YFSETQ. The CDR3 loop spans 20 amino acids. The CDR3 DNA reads TGCGCCAGCAGCCCTAAGGGGGCCGAAACGACGGGGCGGGGGTTCTACGAGCAGTACTTC. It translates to CASSPKGAETTGRGFYEQYF.

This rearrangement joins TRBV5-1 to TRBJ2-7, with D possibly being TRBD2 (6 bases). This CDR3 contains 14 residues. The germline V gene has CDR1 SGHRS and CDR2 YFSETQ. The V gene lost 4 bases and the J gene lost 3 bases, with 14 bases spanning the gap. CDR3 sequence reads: CASSPGRGGYEQYF. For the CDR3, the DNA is TGCGCCAGCAGCCCCGGTAGGGGAGGCTACGAGCAGTACTTC.

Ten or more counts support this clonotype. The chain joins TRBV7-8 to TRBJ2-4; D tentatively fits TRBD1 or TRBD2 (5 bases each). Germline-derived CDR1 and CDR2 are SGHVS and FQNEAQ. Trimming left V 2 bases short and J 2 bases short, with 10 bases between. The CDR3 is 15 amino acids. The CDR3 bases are TGTGCCAGCAGCTTAAGTGGGGGTACCAAAAACATTCAGTACTTC. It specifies CASSLSGGTKNIQYF.

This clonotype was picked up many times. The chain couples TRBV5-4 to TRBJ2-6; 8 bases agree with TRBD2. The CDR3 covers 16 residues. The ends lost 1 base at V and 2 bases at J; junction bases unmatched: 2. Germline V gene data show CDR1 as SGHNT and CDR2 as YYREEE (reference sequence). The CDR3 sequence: CASSLYSGTGANVLTF. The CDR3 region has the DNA TGTGCCAGCAGCTTGTATAGCGGGACTGGGGCCAACGTCCTGACTTTC.

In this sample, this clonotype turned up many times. The CDR3: CASNGGRSFTEAFF. DNA for the CDR3: TGTGCCAGCAATGGAGGGAGAAGCTTCACTGAAGCTTTCTTT. The chain is built from TRBV6-1 and TRBJ1-1; D not certain. This CDR3 has 14 residues. V shed 7 bases and J shed 4 bases, with 16 bases lying between them. The germline V gene has CDR1 MNHNS and CDR2 SASEGT.

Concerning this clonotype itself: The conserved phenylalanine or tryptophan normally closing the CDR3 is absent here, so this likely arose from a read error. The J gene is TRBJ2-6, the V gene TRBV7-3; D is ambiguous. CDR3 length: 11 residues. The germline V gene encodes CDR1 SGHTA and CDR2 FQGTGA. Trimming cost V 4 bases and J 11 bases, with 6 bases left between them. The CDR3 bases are TGTGCCAGCAGCTCCCAAGACGTCCTGACTATC. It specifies CASSSQDVLTI.

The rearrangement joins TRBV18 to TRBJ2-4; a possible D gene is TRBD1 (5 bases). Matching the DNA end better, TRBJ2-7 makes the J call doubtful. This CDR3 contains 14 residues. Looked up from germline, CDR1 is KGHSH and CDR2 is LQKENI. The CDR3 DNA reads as TGTGCCAGCTCACCCTTAGACAGAGCCTACGAGCAGTACTTC. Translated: CASSPLDRAYEQYF.

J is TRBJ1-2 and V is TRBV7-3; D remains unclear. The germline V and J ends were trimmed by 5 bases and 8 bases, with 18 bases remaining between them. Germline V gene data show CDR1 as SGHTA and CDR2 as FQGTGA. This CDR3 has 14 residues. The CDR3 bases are TGTGCCAGCAGCGCCCCCCCACTCTCGTGGGGCTACACCTTC. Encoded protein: CASSAPPLSWGYTF.

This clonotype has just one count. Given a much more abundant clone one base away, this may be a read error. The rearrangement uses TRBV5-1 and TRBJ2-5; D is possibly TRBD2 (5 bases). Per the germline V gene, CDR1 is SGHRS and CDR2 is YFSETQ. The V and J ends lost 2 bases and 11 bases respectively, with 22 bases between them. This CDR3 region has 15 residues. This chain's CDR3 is CASSLAEFTYNEQYF. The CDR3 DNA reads TGCGCCAGCAGCTTAGCGGAATTTACCTACAATGAGCAGTACTTC.

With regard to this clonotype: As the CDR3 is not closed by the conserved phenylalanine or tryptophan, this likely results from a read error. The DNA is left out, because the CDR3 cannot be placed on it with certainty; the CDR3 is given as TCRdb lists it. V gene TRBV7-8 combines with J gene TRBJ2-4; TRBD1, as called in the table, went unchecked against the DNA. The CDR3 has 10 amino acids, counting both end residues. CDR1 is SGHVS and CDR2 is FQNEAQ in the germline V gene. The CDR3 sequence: CASSIRQWPA.

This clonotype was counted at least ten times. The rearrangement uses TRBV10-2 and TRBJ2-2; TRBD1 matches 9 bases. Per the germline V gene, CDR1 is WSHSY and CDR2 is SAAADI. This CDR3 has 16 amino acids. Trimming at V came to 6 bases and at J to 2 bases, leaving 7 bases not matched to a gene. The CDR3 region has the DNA TGCGCCAGCAGCGCCCCGGGACAGGGCAACACCGGGGAGCTGTTTTTT. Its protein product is CASSAPGQGNTGELFF.